This T cell receptor beta chain was found in a study of CD8 T cells in ankylosing spondylitis. Study-wide results and limits: Existing reports had already noted some motif variants in reactive arthritis synovial fluid and blood. There was a TCR beta motif, made of eight highly homologous variants, that appeared characteristic of ankylosing spondylitis blood.

There are many counts of this clonotype. Antigen specificity is unknown. This CDR3 is 13 amino acids long. J gave up 7 bases and V 8 bases, and 9 bases lay outside the gene matches. As the method for making TCR beta libraries, quantitative 5'-RACE with molecular barcodes was used. One entry per CDR3 protein, called by TCRdb with MiXCR from the 5' RACE reads. The sample holds approximately 520,000 distinct CDR3 sequences, approximately 5% seen once. The chain has TRBV12-3 or TRBV12-4 and TRBJ2-7, with 9 bases matching TRBD2. Sequenced material: blood, either unsorted or a sorted T cell fraction (not recorded which). This clonotype was obtained from a male donor with ankylosing spondylitis. CDR3 amino acids: CASQRAGGTEQYF. The DNA of the CDR3 is TGTGCCAGCCAAAGGGCGGGGGGGACGGAGCAGTACTTC.